These T cell receptor beta chains were read from a single sample in a study of low-dose radiotherapy and immunotherapy resistance in tumors. A single record per CDR3 protein comes from TCRdb applying MiXCR to the reads. This sample has roughly 100,000 distinct CDR3 sequences, with 20% to 25% found just once. The source material was PBMCs, sampled after low-dose radiotherapy plus immunotherapy. These receptors all come from a male donor with prostate cancer. Each CDR3 is given with its conserved first and last residue. Only some rows state a clone size, as once, few, many or a class for expanded clones.

J gene	clone size	V gene	CDR3 protein
TRBJ1-1	many	TRBV5-4	CASTSHKGQEEAFF
TRBJ2-3	NA	TRBV28	CASTPRRVPDTQYF
TRBJ2-1	many	TRBV27	CASSLSWTGPYNEQFF
TRBJ2-7	many	TRBV20-1	CSASWTSGTSYEQYF
TRBJ1-1	few	TRBV5-1	CASSLGLDSGTEAFF
TRBJ1-2	NA	TRBV2	CASSGTANYGYTF
TRBJ1-5	NA	TRBV6-1	CASSEAGGGGSQPQHF
TRBJ1-4	many	TRBV4-1	CASSRVGGEKLFF
TRBJ1-1	once	TRBV6-2/TRBV6-3	CASSQAPPANTEAFF
TRBJ2-2	many	TRBV6-1	CASSALAGGNTGELFF
TRBJ2-1	many	TRBV7-4	CASSFCEQFF
TRBJ2-5	many	TRBV9	CASSDGTPAMTQYF
TRBJ1-5	many	TRBV20-1	CSAAPGAQPQHF
TRBJ2-2	many	TRBV10-3	CAISDRTGAVTGELFF
TRBJ2-5	many	TRBV11-2	CASSPDREETQYF
TRBJ2-1	NA	TRBV10-2	CASRETGTGGGLRDNEQFF
TRBJ2-7	NA	TRBV5-1	CASSTAGQGFYEQYF
TRBJ1-6	NA	TRBV10-3	CAISESEGARAIYNSPLHF
TRBJ2-5	many	TRBV6-5	CASREARDQETQYF
TRBJ1-5	many	TRBV19	CASSIRELEPQHF
TRBJ1-5	many	TRBV6-5	CASYVHPTEPQHF
TRBJ2-3	NA	TRBV12-3/TRBV12-4	CASSSSTSGPQDTQYF
TRBJ2-7	many	TRBV29-1	CSVGRTGATYEQYF
TRBJ2-1	many	TRBV4-1	CASSPLAGRNNEQFF
TRBJ1-2	many	TRBV20-1	CSARDVGQVTYGYTF
TRBJ1-3	many	TRBV5-1	CASSLYGGNSGNTIYF
TRBJ2-3	NA	TRBV5-3	CASSLVVGGTDTQYF
TRBJ2-7	few	TRBV5-8	CARPGQGGSYEQYF
TRBJ2-1	NA	TRBV6-2/TRBV6-3	CASSEIAGGPNEQFF
TRBJ2-3	NA	TRBV2	CASAGQGADTQYF
TRBJ2-5	NA	TRBV7-2	CASSPPPPKQETQYF
TRBJ2-5	many	TRBV20-1	CSASPQGQETQYF
TRBJ2-2	many	TRBV9	CASSVDRAGTGELFF
TRBJ1-3	many	TRBV20-1	CSATRQGLIGNTIYF
TRBJ1-5	few	TRBV5-6	CASSLATDDQPQHF
TRBJ2-2	NA	TRBV19	CASSGIYTGELFF
TRBJ1-1	once	TRBV19	CASSQDTHFTEAFF
TRBJ2-5	many	TRBV11-3	CASSDRTAPETQYF
TRBJ2-5	many	TRBV12-3/TRBV12-4	CASSSGTGETQYF
TRBJ2-2	many	TRBV12-3/TRBV12-4	CASSPLLAGASGELFF
TRBJ2-7	NA	TRBV20-1	CSASVSGGEYGEQYF
TRBJ2-7	many	TRBV6-6	CASSYEGSEQYF
TRBJ2-3	many	TRBV4-1	CATREIGGIRDTQYF
TRBJ2-7	NA	TRBV5-4	CASSLGGSPYEQYF
TRBJ1-4	many	TRBV4-1	CASSQPTVGLINEKLFF
TRBJ1-2	few	TRBV3-1	CASSPYDGGYTF
TRBJ1-1	once	TRBV10-1	CASSDPGLPNTEAFF
TRBJ2-3	many	TRBV19	CASSKAVGGTDTQYF
TRBJ2-5	many	TRBV6-2/TRBV6-3	CASSYSAAQETQYF
TRBJ2-7	NA	TRBV6-2/TRBV6-3	CASSLTGNEQYF
TRBJ1-1	many	TRBV29-1	CSARTGENTEAFF
TRBJ2-1	many	TRBV19	CASSIALAGISYNEQFF
TRBJ1-2	many	TRBV5-1	CASSLARTKTGDRATF
TRBJ2-6	many	TRBV11-2	CASSSLDRIAGANVLTF
TRBJ1-1	many	TRBV6-6	CASNPGTGGEAFF
TRBJ2-5	NA	TRBV7-2	CASSSGQGAILETQYF
TRBJ1-2	many	TRBV18	CASSPVDRAIPTYGYTF
TRBJ2-7	many	TRBV6-5	CASSYRTGAVEQYF
TRBJ1-3	many	TRBV4-2	CASSQDGSWGRISGNTIYF